The 23 T cell receptor beta chains presented below share a single source sample, sequenced in a study of shared clonotypes between healthy human individuals. Clones were read by immunoSEQ multiplex PCR, and TCRdb kept only the in-frame ones, dropping some. The profile shows around 79,000 clones, 60% to 70% of them singletons. Sequenced material: memory CD8+ T cells sorted from blood. Subset of the sample: CD45RO+ cells pooled with CCR7-negative TemRA cells. These receptor sequences come from a young man in good health.

This chain uses TRBV7-9 with TRBJ2-1; D may match TRBD1 or TRBD2 (5 bases each). From germline, CDR1 is SEHNR and CDR2 FQNEAQ (reference sequence). V dropped 2 bases and J dropped 4 bases, with 6 bases sitting between them. CDR3 length: 13 residues. The CDR3 reads CASSLWGYNEQFF. The CDR3 nucleotides read TGTGCCAGCAGCTTATGGGGGTACAATGAGCAGTTCTTC.

The rearrangement joins TRBV9 to TRBJ2-3; 7 nucleotides match TRBD1. Germline CDR1 and CDR2: SGDLS and YYNGEE. CDR3 length equals 15 residues. V lost 3 bases and J lost 2; bases outside the gene matches: 6. DNA for the CDR3: TGTGCCAGCAGCGCGAGGGACAGAGACACAGATACGCAGTATTTT. Protein sequence: CASSARDRDTDTQYF.

Here the CDR3 DNA reads TGTGCCAGCAGCTATTCTGACAGGGTCGAAACTGAAGCTTTCTTT. Its protein product is CASSYSDRVETEAFF. The rearrangement joins TRBV13 to TRBJ1-1, with 7 bases identical to TRBD1. The CDR3 runs to 15 residues. Unmatched junction bases numbered 10, after V lost 4 bases and J lost 5 bases. Germline V gives CDR1 PRHDT, CDR2 FYEKMQ (reference sequence).

The chain has TRBV7-8 and TRBJ2-7; maybe TRBD2 (5 bases). There are 12 residues in the CDR3. Trimming removed 4 bases at V and 4 bases at J, with 8 bases between. Germline CDR1 is SGHVS and CDR2 is FQNEAQ. CDR3 nucleotides: TGTGCCAGCAGCTCGGACTTATACGAGCAGTACTTC. Protein product: CASSSDLYEQYF.

The rearrangement uses TRBV25-1 and TRBJ2-7; TRBD1 might be the D (7 bases). CDR1 is MGHDK and CDR2 is SYGVNS in the germline V gene. This CDR3 comprises 13 residues. V was cut by 6 bases and J by 7 bases, with 16 bases left in between. CDR3 sequence: CASSRQGAGEQYF. CDR3 sequence (DNA): TGTGCCAGCAGCAGACAGGGCGCGGGGGAGCAGTACTTC.

V and J are TRBV6-1 and TRBJ2-7; D unresolved. The length of the CDR3 is 13 residues. V dropped 8 bases and J dropped 5 bases, with 16 bases sitting between them. The germline V gene has CDR1 MNHNS and CDR2 SASEGT. CDR3 DNA: TGTGCCAGCTCTGCGCTAGGAGTAGACGAGCAGTACTTC. This codes for CASSALGVDEQYF.

J is TRBJ1-2 and V is TRBV7-6; TRBD1 matches 11 bases. The CDR3 is 17 amino acids. The germline V gene encodes CDR1 SGHVS and CDR2 FNYEAQ. Trimming cost V 3 bases and J 0 bases; bases outside gene matches: 6. The CDR3 loop is CASSFGTGGRPNYGYTF. The CDR3 DNA reads TGTGCCAGCAGCTTCGGGACAGGGGGTCGCCCTAACTATGGCTACACCTTC.

This clone was counted a few times. The chain joins TRBV28 to TRBJ2-2, with a possible D match to TRBD2 (6 bases). The germline V and J ends were trimmed by 11 bases and 7 bases, with 11 bases remaining between them. This CDR3 has 11 residues. CDR1 and CDR2 (germline): MDHEN, SYDVKM. The CDR3 spells CAGGRNGELFF. The DNA for the CDR3 is TGTGCCGGAGGGAGGAACGGGGAGCTGTTTTTT.

The chain couples TRBV10-3 to TRBJ2-5; 8 bases are a match to TRBD2. J gave up 5 bases and V 0 bases, and 5 bases lay outside the gene matches. The CDR3 is 15 residues long. Germline V gives CDR1 ENHRY, CDR2 SYGVKD. CDR3 sequence (DNA): TGTGCCATCAGTGAGTCGGCGGGAGGATGGGAGACCCAGTACTTC. Translating it yields CAISESAGGWETQYF.

This chain joins TRBV4-3 and TRBJ2-1, with 11 bases lining up with TRBD2. Germline V CDR1 and CDR2: LGHNA, YSLEER. V was pared by 0 bases and J by 8 bases, with 6 bases of the junction left unmatched. This CDR3 is 16 amino acids long. The CDR3 DNA sequence: TGCGCCAGCAGCCAAGATACTAGCGGGAGTTGGGATGAGCAGTTCTTC. Translated: CASSQDTSGSWDEQFF.

The chain carries TRBV9 and TRBJ2-1; 7 bases match TRBD1. The V gene end was trimmed by 2 bases and the J gene end by 3 bases; junction bases not matched to a gene: 8. The germline gives CDR1 SGDLS, CDR2 YYNGEE. The CDR3 spans 16 residues. The CDR3 sequence is CASSVLGAGGYNEQFF. CDR3 bases: TGTGCCAGCAGCGTTCTCGGAGCAGGGGGCTACAATGAGCAGTTCTTC.

The sample holds many counts of this clone. The same CDR3 also results from other DNA sequences found in this sample. V usage is TRBV28 and J usage is TRBJ1-2; D not resolved. The V and J ends lost 8 bases and 2 bases respectively, with 6 bases between them. The CDR3 sequence is 11 residues long. Germline-derived CDR1 and CDR2 are MDHEN and SYDVKM. The CDR3 DNA sequence: TGTGCCAGCGGACCGAACTATGGCTACACCTTC. It codes for CASGPNYGYTF.

This chain uses TRBV15 with TRBJ1-2, with D tentatively TRBD1 (5 bases). The length of the CDR3 is 12 residues. V was cut by 5 bases and J by 6 bases, with 10 bases left in between. Germline V gene data show CDR1 as LNHNV and CDR2 as YYDKDF (reference sequence). CDR3 coding DNA: TGTGCCACCAGCCGGGACCTGGATGGCTACACCTTC. Protein sequence: CATSRDLDGYTF.

The chain has TRBV5-4 and TRBJ2-7, with unresolved D. V lost 3 bases and J 3 bases, leaving 4 bases between the germline ends. The CDR3 runs to 11 residues. CDR1 is SGHNT, CDR2 YYREEE, per germline (reference sequence). CDR3 DNA sequence: TGTGCCAGCAGCTCGGGCTACGAGCAGTACTTC. It translates to CASSSGYEQYF.

This clone was counted a few times. This chain uses TRBV28 with TRBJ2-1; TRBD1 matches at 9 bases. The trim removed 5 bases at V and 8 bases at J, leaving 13 bases unmatched. Germline values: CDR1 MDHEN, CDR2 SYDVKM. The CDR3 length is 16 residues. This CDR3 reads CASSLTGTGRWDEQFF. DNA for the CDR3: TGTGCCAGCAGTCTAACTGGGACAGGGCGATGGGATGAGCAGTTCTTC.

This clone was seen a few times. The chain joins TRBV6-1 to TRBJ2-7; 9 bases fit TRBD1. The CDR3 runs to 15 residues. Looked up from germline, CDR1 is MNHNS and CDR2 is SASEGT. With V trimmed by 2 bases and J by 0 bases, 2 bases remained unmatched. The CDR3 DNA reads as TGTGCCAGCAGTGAATCGACAGGGGGCTCCTACGAGCAGTACTTC. It translates to CASSESTGGSYEQYF.

The V gene is TRBV7-9, the J gene TRBJ1-5, with a tentative D call TRBD1 (5 bases). Trimming took off 0 bases at V and 2 bases at J, with 5 bases between the two ends. Germline V gives CDR1 SEHNR, CDR2 FQNEAQ (reference sequence). This CDR3 has 14 amino acids. The CDR3 reads CASSLAGGNQPQHF. Here the CDR3 DNA reads TGTGCCAGCAGCTTAGCGGGGGGCAATCAGCCCCAGCATTTT.

In this sample, this clone turned up a few times. The chain has TRBV5-1 and TRBJ2-1, with 13 bases identical to TRBD2. V shed 4 bases and J 6 bases; nucleotides not matched to a gene: 7. The CDR3 has 16 amino acids. Germline V gene sequence: CDR1 SGHRS, CDR2 YFSETQ. The CDR3 bases are TGCGCCAGCAGCCCCGGACTAGCGGGAGCACGCAATGAGCAGTTCTTC. Residues: CASSPGLAGARNEQFF.

This clone was counted between two and nine times. This chain uses TRBV7-2 with TRBJ2-1, with a tentative D call TRBD1 (5 bases). Trimming removed 1 base at V and 8 bases at J, with 9 bases between. CDR1 and CDR2 (germline): SGHTA, FQGNSA. The CDR3 spans 13 residues. CDR3 sequence reads: CASSLGQSHEQFF. The CDR3 DNA reads as TGTGCCAGCAGCTTAGGACAGTCCCATGAGCAGTTCTTC. Full variable domain (remainder filled in from reference TRBV7-2 and TRBJ2-1): GAGVSQSPSNKVTEKGKDVELRCDPISGHTALYWYRQSLGQGLEFLIYFQGNSAPDKSGLPSDRFSAERTGGSVSTLTIQRTQQEDSAVYLCASSLGQSHEQFFGPGTRLTVL.

The CDR3 DNA is TGTGCCAGCAGCGATATAGACTACGAGCAGTACTTC. This translates into CASSDIDYEQYF. The V gene is TRBV28, the J gene TRBJ2-7, with no clear D. CDR1 is MDHEN, CDR2 SYDVKM, per germline. V gave up 6 bases and J gave up 3 bases, with 9 bases separating them. The CDR3 contains 12 residues.

A few counts support this clone. CDR3 region: CASRASGDEQFF. CDR3 in DNA: TGTGCCAGCAGGGCTAGCGGAGATGAGCAGTTCTTC. The chain employs TRBV7-9 and TRBJ2-1; 7 nucleotides match TRBD2. In germline, CDR1 is SEHNR, CDR2 FQNEAQ (reference sequence). J was trimmed by 8 bases and V by 6 bases; bases with no gene match: 4. This CDR3 spans 12 amino acids.

The genes are TRBV7-6 and TRBJ2-1; D gene uncertain. The germline V and J ends were trimmed by 0 bases and 5 bases, with 5 bases remaining between them. The CDR3 has 13 residues. Germline V CDR1 and CDR2: SGHVS, FNYEAQ. Here the CDR3 DNA reads TGTGCCAGCAGCTTAGCGAGACACAATGAGCAGTTCTTC. Its translation is CASSLARHNEQFF.

The chain carries TRBV7-9 and TRBJ2-3; 12 bases are shared with TRBD2. J was trimmed by 3 bases and V by 5 bases; bases with no gene match: 6. Germline CDR1 and CDR2: SEHNR and FQNEAQ (reference sequence). The CDR3 loop spans 16 amino acids. Here the CDR3 DNA reads TGTGCCAGCAGCCCAGGACTAGCGGGGCCAACAGATACGCAGTATTTT. This codes for CASSPGLAGPTDTQYF.